This T cell receptor (beta chain) derives from a study of identical twins. Study-level points and caveats: Donors were not followed over many years; analysis was cross-sectional. Modelling approaches yielded underestimates of out-of-frame TCR alpha sharing between monozygotic twins. With beta out-of-frame sequences, excess sharing by twins was weaker.

V was trimmed by 3 bases and J by 2 bases, leaving 11 bases between them. The CDR3 loop spans 13 amino acids. In germline, CDR1 is DFQATT, CDR2 SNEGSKA (reference sequence). The table lists this clonotype with many counts. Its antigen is unknown. A universal primer site arose from template switching, and cDNA bore unique molecular identifiers. One entry per CDR3 protein results from TCRdb running MiXCR on the 5' RACE reads. The table shows 200,000 to 300,000 distinct CDR3 sequences, with 10% occurring only once. The V and J genes are TRBV20-1 and TRBJ2-7, with D perhaps TRBD2 (5 bases). The TCR comes from a man between 45 and 60 years old in good health. The material sequenced was memory T cells sorted from blood. CDR3 nucleotide sequence: TGCAGTGCTAGTCGAGCGGAAACCTACGAGCAGTACTTC. It specifies CSASRAETYEQYF.